The clone carrying this T cell receptor beta chain was found many times. Trimming removed 0 bases from V and 7 bases from J, with 20 bases in between. The CDR3 is 17 residues long. Germline values: CDR1 LGHNA, CDR2 YSLEER. This sample is drawn from a study of early T cells in non-severe SARS-CoV-2 infection. The overall study: The sequenced material was bulk RNA from unsorted whole blood, and its chains were unpaired.

Attachment of unique molecular identifiers to individual cDNA molecules was performed. TCRdb re-called the 5' RACE reads through MiXCR, storing one row per CDR3 protein. Among 30,000 to 40,000 distinct CDR3 sequences listed, about 5% were seen once. The chain links TRBV4-3 to TRBJ2-3; tentatively, D is TRBD2 (7 bases). Sequences were obtained from whole blood. The source is an adult who was a healthcare worker with PCR-confirmed SARS-CoV-2 infection or an uninfected control (not recorded which). In DNA, the CDR3 is TGCGCCAGCAGCCAAGATCTTACGGGGGGCGCATCATATACGCAGTATTTT. It specifies CASSQDLTGGASYTQYF.